This is a list of T cell receptor beta chains from one sample in a study of long-term antiretroviral therapy in people with HIV. TCRdb's table, derived via immunoSEQ multiplex PCR, lists solely in-frame clones and lacks some. The sample includes under 30,000 clones, approximately 90% of them seen just once. Sequences were derived from unsorted PBMCs, sampled around 5 years before starting antiretroviral therapy. The receptors stem from a man in his forties or fifties with HIV. Both conserved end residues are part of each CDR3. D genes are given only for firm matches.

J gene	D gene	V gene	CDR3 protein	CDR3 DNA
TRBJ2-1	.	TRBV29-1	CSSEGLGNEQFF	TGCAGCTCGGAGGGCCTGGGGAATGAGCAGTTCTTC
TRBJ1-2	TRBD1	TRBV19	CASSIGTGGAYGYTF	TGTGCCAGTAGTATCGGAACAGGGGGCGCCTATGGCTACACCTTC
TRBJ2-2	.	TRBV7-3	CASSLMPGELFF	TGTGCCAGCAGCTTAATGCCCGGGGAGCTGTTTTTT
TRBJ1-1	.	TRBV10-3	CAIRKGDTEAFF	TGTGCCATCAGGAAAGGGGACACTGAAGCTTTCTTT
TRBJ1-4	.	TRBV9	CASSPELTNEKLFF	TGTGCCAGCAGTCCCGAGCTAACGAATGAAAAACTGTTTTTT
TRBJ2-2	.	TRBV7-7	CASSLAPSQNTGELFF	TGTGCTAGCAGCTTAGCCCCCAGCCAGAACACCGGGGAGCTGTTTTTT
TRBJ1-2	.	TRBV25-1	CASSEGTDNYGYTF	TGTGCCAGCAGTGAAGGTACAGATAACTATGGCTACACCTTC
TRBJ2-3	.	TRBV25-1	CASSVTPGSTDTQYF	TGTGCCAGCAGTGTCACCCCGGGATCCACAGATACGCAGTATTTT
TRBJ2-1	TRBD2	TRBV6-5	CASSLSGGNYNEQFF	TGTGCCAGCAGCCTTAGCGGGGGAAACTACAATGAGCAGTTCTTC
TRBJ2-7	TRBD1	TRBV4-1	CASSRPTGTGSYEQYF	TGCGCCAGCAGCCGCCCGACCGGGACAGGGAGTTACGAGCAGTACTTC
TRBJ1-5	.	TRBV2	CASSEGYQPQHF	TGTGCCAGCAGTGAGGGGTATCAGCCCCAGCATTTT
TRBJ1-1	.	TRBV6-1	CASMILGFANTEAFF	TGTGCCAGCATGATCCTGGGTTTCGCGAACACTGAAGCTTTCTTT
TRBJ2-7	TRBD2	TRBV27	CASSSLAGSSYEQYF	TGTGCCAGCAGCTCTCTAGCGGGTTCCTCCTACGAGCAGTACTTC
TRBJ2-1	.	TRBV5-1	CASSLMGSSYNEQFF	TGCGCCAGCAGCTTGATGGGGTCCTCCTACAATGAGCAGTTCTTC
TRBJ2-1	.	TRBV10-3	CAIRASSRGAVFSYNEQFF	TGTGCCATCAGGGCTTCATCACGGGGCGCGGTTTTCTCCTACAATGAGCAGTTCTTC
TRBJ2-7	TRBD1	TRBV9	CASSARGQPFYEQYF	TGTGCCAGCAGCGCCAGGGGGCAGCCCTTCTACGAGCAGTACTTC
TRBJ2-7	.	TRBV7-9	CASSSPTGRGTYEQYF	TGTGCCAGCAGCTCCCCGACTGGGCGGGGCACCTACGAGCAGTACTTC
TRBJ2-1	TRBD1	TRBV11-2	CASSYHGTGGREQFF	TGTGCCAGCAGCTACCACGGGACAGGGGGGCGCGAGCAGTTCTTC
TRBJ2-3	.	TRBV21-1	CASSKGPGGDTQYF	TGTGCCAGCAGCAAAGGGCCAGGAGGGGATACGCAGTATTTT
TRBJ2-1	.	TRBV9	CASSVGWGSYNEQFF	TGTGCCAGCAGCGTTGGCTGGGGCTCCTACAATGAGCAGTTCTTC
TRBJ1-3	.	TRBV28	CASSSAGGGTGNTIYF	TGTGCCAGCAGTTCCGCCGGTGGGGGTACTGGAAACACCATATATTTT
TRBJ1-2	TRBD1	TRBV28	CASSLGGTGNLLGYTF	TGTGCCAGCAGTTTAGGGGGGACAGGGAATTTGTTGGGCTACACCTTC
TRBJ2-1	.	TRBV7-6	CASSLAQGMGESSYNEQFF	TGTGCCAGCAGCTTAGCCCAAGGGATGGGGGAGAGCTCCTACAATGAGCAGTTCTTC
TRBJ2-7	.	TRBV2	CASSEQGFLYEQYF	TGTGCCAGCAGTGAGCAGGGCTTCCTCTACGAGCAGTACTTC
TRBJ1-1	.	TRBV4-1	CASSRGGGNTEAFF	TGCGCCAGCAGCCGCGGGGGGGGGAACACTGAAGCTTTCTTT
TRBJ2-4	.	TRBV28	CASAVAKNIQYF	TGTGCCAGCGCCGTCGCCAAAAACATTCAGTACTTC
TRBJ2-7	.	TRBV11-2	CASSPLDTAYEQYF	TGTGCCAGCAGCCCGTTGGACACAGCCTACGAGCAGTACTTC
TRBJ1-1	.	TRBV18	CASSPSGGVRFNTEAFF	TGTGCCAGCTCACCATCGGGGGGTGTTCGATTCAACACTGAAGCTTTCTTT
TRBJ1-5	.	TRBV30	CAWSVNVGGGPQHF	TGTGCCTGGAGTGTAAACGTAGGCGGCGGGCCCCAGCATTTT
TRBJ2-5	TRBD2	TRBV7-2	CASSLMGLAGVAETQYF	TGTGCCAGCAGCTTAATGGGACTAGCGGGGGTTGCAGAGACCCAGTACTTC
TRBJ2-7	.	TRBV5-6	CASSTDSSVQYF	TGTGCCAGCAGCACGGACAGCTCCGTACAGTACTTC
TRBJ2-3	.	TRBV9	CASSVQDTDTQYF	TGTGCCAGCAGCGTACAGGACACAGATACGCAGTATTTT
TRBJ2-7	.	TRBV11-2	CASRMGRSSYEQYF	TGTGCCAGCAGAATGGGCAGAAGCTCCTACGAGCAGTACTTC
TRBJ1-5	.	TRBV7-2	CASSLVNRWGPQHF	TGTGCCAGCAGCTTAGTTAACAGGTGGGGACCCCAGCATTTT
TRBJ2-5	.	TRBV18	CASSPFRSAGETQYF	TGTGCCAGCTCACCATTTAGGTCGGCTGGGGAGACCCAGTACTTC
TRBJ1-1	.	TRBV10-1	CASSRQANTEAFF	TGCGCCAGCAGTCGACAGGCTAACACTGAAGCTTTCTTT
TRBJ2-7	.	TRBV2	CASSGRINQNEQYF	TGTGCCAGCAGTGGAAGGATAAATCAGAACGAGCAGTACTTC
TRBJ1-5	TRBD1	TRBV28	CASASLRGDQPQHF	TGTGCCAGCGCGAGCCTCAGGGGGGATCAGCCCCAGCATTTT